The next 20 T cell receptor beta chains were all read from a single sample in a study of cytomegalovirus exposure and HLA in healthy donors. PCR amplification relied on 60 Vbeta primers (plus 13 Jbeta primers). Only in-frame clones appear in the TCRdb table, and some are missing; sequencing was by immunoSEQ multiplex PCR. This table holds some 180,000 clones, roughly 70% found once. Source material: PBMCs. All receptors derive from a woman aged 25 to 39 in good health and CMV-seronegative.

The table lists this clone with a few counts. The V call is TRBV25-1, the J call TRBJ2-5, with 8 bases that match TRBD2. The germline V gene encodes CDR1 MGHDK and CDR2 SYGVNS. Trimming at V came to 1 base and at J to 7 bases, leaving 8 bases not matched to a gene. The CDR3 runs to 15 residues. The CDR3 region is CASSELTGGRGTQYF. For the CDR3, the DNA is TGTGCCAGCAGTGAATTGACGGGGGGGCGGGGGACCCAGTACTTC.

This clone was recorded once. The V and J genes are TRBV4-1 and TRBJ1-2; D remains unclear. In germline, CDR1 is MGHRA, CDR2 YSYEKL. The CDR3 has 13 amino acids. The V and J ends lost 2 bases and 6 bases respectively, with 10 bases between them. The CDR3, as DNA: TGCGCCAGCAGCCAACCGTCAGGAAATGGCTACACCTTC. Protein: CASSQPSGNGYTF.

The chain carries TRBV7-9 and TRBJ1-6; D gene uncertain. Germline CDR1 SEHNR, CDR2 FQNEAQ (reference sequence). The CDR3 totals 13 residues. With 6 bases removed from V and 8 bases from J, the gap between germline ends came to 11 bases. CDR3 region: CASSREAHSPLHF. The CDR3 region has the DNA TGTGCCAGCAGTAGGGAGGCCCATTCACCCCTCCACTTT.

CDR3 coding DNA: TGTGCCAGTAGCCCCACTGTAAGCTCCTACAATGAGCAGTTCTTC. Protein product: CASSPTVSSYNEQFF. The chain combines TRBV19 with TRBJ2-1, with D unclear. V was shortened by 6 bases and J by 0 bases, with 12 bases between the two germline ends. Germline V gives CDR1 LNHDA, CDR2 SQIVND (reference sequence). This CDR3 region has 15 residues.

V gene TRBV5-5 combines with J gene TRBJ1-2; no definite D call. The germline CDR1 and CDR2 sequences are SGHKS and YYEKEE (reference sequence). The CDR3 spans 13 residues. V was pared by 0 bases and J by 4 bases, with 7 bases between. CDR3 nucleotide sequence: TGTGCCAGCAGCTTGGACGGAGCCTATGGCTACACCTTC. This sequence encodes CASSLDGAYGYTF.

J is TRBJ1-2 and V is TRBV6-4; D possibly corresponds to TRBD1 (6 bases). Per germline, CDR1 MRHNA and CDR2 SNTAGT. V gave up 2 bases and J gave up 7 bases, with 14 bases separating them. This CDR3 has 14 amino acids. In nucleotides, the CDR3 is TGTGCCAGCAGTGACGGCGGGGGGGCTGGTGGCTACACCTTC. Translated: CASSDGGGAGGYTF.

This sequence joins TRBV18 and TRBJ2-3; D gene ambiguous. Deletions cut 6 bases from V and 4 bases from J, with 14 bases between. The CDR3 consists of 14 residues. The germline CDR1 and CDR2 sequences are KGHSH and LQKENI. CDR3 loop: CASSPGQVADTQYF. CDR3 in DNA: TGTGCCAGCTCTCCCGGCCAGGTGGCAGATACGCAGTATTTT.

This chain uses TRBV18 with TRBJ1-4, with D maybe TRBD1 (5 bases). CDR1 and CDR2 from the germline V gene are KGHSH and LQKENI. Trimming removed 6 bases at V and 7 bases at J, with 12 bases between. The CDR3 contains 13 residues. CDR3 nucleotide sequence: TGTGCCAGCTCGCAGGGTTTTGGTGAAAAACTGTTTTTT. Amino acids: CASSQGFGEKLFF.

The chain uses TRBV6-1 and TRBJ1-6; 8 bases are a match to TRBD1. With 8 bases clipped from V and 6 bases from J, the junction kept 9 bases outside the gene matches. The CDR3 is 15 amino acids. Germline lookup yields CDR1 MNHNS and CDR2 SASEGT. The CDR3 nucleotides are TGTGCCAGCTTTCCAGACAGGGGACGTAATTCACCCCTCCACTTT. Protein product: CASFPDRGRNSPLHF.

This clone has just a few counts. This chain links TRBV6-4 with TRBJ1-6; 7 positions agree with TRBD1. CDR3 length: 15 residues. Germline V gene lookup returns CDR1 MRHNA and CDR2 SNTAGT. V lost 4 bases, J lost 7 bases, and 7 bases stayed unmatched. The CDR3 DNA reads as TGTGCCAGCAGTGCGAGCGCAGGGGGAAATTCACCCCTCCACTTT. Translated, it gives CASSASAGGNSPLHF.

The rearrangement links TRBV9 to TRBJ1-2; a weak D match, TRBD1 (5 bases). Germline values: CDR1 SGDLS, CDR2 YYNGEE. V was clipped by 3 bases and J by 8 bases, with 17 bases between them. This CDR3 region has 14 residues. The CDR3 is CASSGPNGRDGYTF. CDR3 nucleotide sequence: TGTGCCAGCAGCGGTCCCAATGGGAGGGACGGCTACACCTTC.

CDR3 DNA sequence: TGTGCCAGCAGCGCAGCGGATCGAGTCGACAATGAGCAGTTCTTC. Its translation is CASSAADRVDNEQFF. This chain connects TRBV7-8 to TRBJ2-1, with TRBD2 as a possible D gene (5 bases). Trimming took off 5 bases at V and 5 bases at J, with 16 bases between the two ends. CDR1 SGHVS and CDR2 FQNEAQ come from the germline V gene. This CDR3 has 15 amino acids.

The chain couples TRBV5-1 to TRBJ1-1; unclear D gene. CDR3 length equals 14 residues. V was pared by 2 bases and J by 1 base, with 9 bases between. Germline CDR1 is SGHRS and CDR2 is YFSETQ. The CDR3 protein is CASSFAGSNTEAFF. The DNA for the CDR3 is TGCGCCAGCAGCTTTGCGGGGTCGAACACTGAAGCTTTCTTT.

The chain is built from TRBV7-2 and TRBJ2-1; tentative D call: TRBD2 (6 bases). V lost 1 base and J 4 bases, leaving 11 bases between the germline ends. CDR3 length: 15 amino acids. Germline V CDR1 and CDR2: SGHTA, FQGNSA. The CDR3 protein is CASSLGGGLYNEQFF. The CDR3 nucleotides are TGTGCCAGCAGCTTAGGTGGGGGACTTTACAATGAGCAGTTCTTC. The variable domain in full, with the rest retrieved from reference TRBV7-2 and TRBJ2-1, is GAGVSQSPSNKVTEKGKDVELRCDPISGHTALYWYRQSLGQGLEFLIYFQGNSAPDKSGLPSDRFSAERTGGSVSTLTIQRTQQEDSAVYLCASSLGGGLYNEQFFGPGTRLTVL.

The chain recombines TRBV6-5 with TRBJ1-2, with D tentatively TRBD1 (5 bases). V was trimmed by 5 bases and J by 4 bases, leaving 14 bases between them. Looked up from germline, CDR1 is MNHEY and CDR2 is SVGAGI. The CDR3 sequence is 14 residues long. The CDR3 DNA reads as TGTGCCAGCAGTGCCAGGGCTTCGAGCTATGGCTACACCTTC. This encodes CASSARASSYGYTF.

The chain has TRBV7-3 and TRBJ1-2; no clear D gene. The CDR3 extends over 14 amino acids. V was clipped by 4 bases and J by 7 bases, with 16 bases between them. CDR1 is SGHTA, CDR2 FQGTGA, per germline. The CDR3 spells CASSSGPPEGGYTF. CDR3 coding DNA: TGTGCCAGCAGCTCAGGACCACCTGAGGGTGGCTACACCTTC.

J is TRBJ2-7 and V is TRBV19, with D possibly being TRBD1 (6 bases). The CDR3 spans 15 residues. V was cut by 6 bases and J by 2 bases, with 17 bases left in between. From germline, CDR1 is LNHDA and CDR2 SQIVND (reference sequence). CDR3 bases: TGTGCCAGTAGGAGGACCGAGACAGGAGCCTACGAGCAGTACTTC. It codes for CASRRTETGAYEQYF.

The rearrangement joins TRBV7-9 to TRBJ1-1, with a possible D match to TRBD1 (5 bases). The CDR3 sequence is 14 residues long. In germline, CDR1 is SEHNR, CDR2 FQNEAQ (reference sequence). Trimming shortened V by 3 bases and J by 7 bases, and 15 bases separated the two germline ends. The CDR3 spells CASSFSREEDEAFF. CDR3 nucleotide sequence: TGTGCCAGCAGCTTTTCCAGGGAGGAGGATGAAGCTTTCTTT.

The chain couples TRBV6-1 to TRBJ2-1; 12 bases map to TRBD2. The CDR3 runs 14 residues. V gave up 6 bases and J gave up 9 bases; unmatched junction bases: 6. CDR1 and CDR2 (germline): MNHNS, SASEGT. CDR3 DNA sequence: TGTGCCAGCAGGCTGACTAGCGGGGGAGGTGAGCAGTTCTTC. This gives the protein CASRLTSGGGEQFF.

The chain combines TRBV7-2 with TRBJ2-1; 8 bases align to TRBD1. CDR3 length: 15 residues. The germline CDR1 and CDR2 sequences are SGHTA and FQGNSA. J was trimmed by 11 bases and V by 2 bases; bases with no gene match: 11. CDR3 sequence (DNA): TGTGCCAGCAGCTTAAACAGGGGGGCCCAGGCCCAGCAGTTCTTC. This translates into CASSLNRGAQAQQFF.